The entry below gives a single T cell receptor (beta chain) sequence along with its context. The entry originates in a study of blood T cells in healthy people across ages. Germline values: CDR1 MGHRA, CDR2 YSYEKL. Trimming took 3 bases from V and 13 from J, leaving 19 bases between them. The CDR3 loop spans 14 amino acids. It was with a sample-barcoded 5' primer and a J-beta primer mix that a second PCR of roughly 6 to 11 cycles was run. TCRdb re-analysed the 5' RACE reads in MiXCR, keeping a single row per CDR3 protein. The sample contains 1 million or so distinct CDR3 sequences, less than 50% of which appear only once.

The chain combines TRBV4-1 with TRBJ2-1; no clear D. The clonotype was recovered from an older woman in good health. The material sequenced was blood. Here the CDR3 reads CASSHGTELETQFF. CDR3 DNA: TGCGCCAGCAGCCATGGTACGGAATTGGAGACCCAGTTCTTC.